The clone carrying this T cell receptor (beta chain) was counted only a few times. This sample was taken from a study of T cells after yellow fever vaccination. TCRdb re-analysed the 5' RACE reads in MiXCR, keeping a single row per CDR3 protein. The data show approximately 580,000 distinct CDR3 sequences, about 15% seen once. The CDR3 is made up of 14 amino acids. V lost 0 bases and J lost 1, with 7 bases in between. Germline assignment: CDR1 SGHRS and CDR2 YFSETQ. This specimen consisted of PBMCs, obtained around 5 days after the first yellow fever vaccination. This TCR derives from a man between 18 and 29 years old who received the YFV17D yellow fever vaccine. The rearrangement uses TRBV5-1 and TRBJ1-1; no clear D. CDR3 nucleotide sequence: TGCGCCAGCAGCTTGGAGGTTTCGAACACTGAAGCTTTCTTT. It yields the protein CASSLEVSNTEAFF.